This is a list of T cell receptor beta chains from one sample in a study of blood T cell repertoires in COVID-19. TCRdb's copy holds only in-frame clones and misses some; the assay was immunoSEQ multiplex PCR. Among tens of thousands of clones, roughly 80% were seen once, and the ten largest hold 6.3%. Sequencing input: peripheral blood. These TCRs come from a man in his sixties or seventies with COVID-19, enrolled during active disease. CDR3s include the opening cysteine and the closing phenylalanine or tryptophan. D genes are given only for firm matches. Clone size is not always given. Where it is, it says once, few, many or a class for expanded clones.

v_call	d_call	j_call	clone_size	cdr3_aa
TRBV5-1	-	TRBJ2-7	-	CASSSGISYYEQYF
TRBV7-2	-	TRBJ2-6	-	CASSRSFSGANVLTF
TRBV7-2	TRBD2	TRBJ2-1	-	CASSSLTSGGAGEQFF
TRBV7-3	-	TRBJ2-3	few	CASSLRPAGSGSDTQYF
TRBV4-1	-	TRBJ1-1	-	CASSQDRGSNTEAFF
TRBV10-3	TRBD1	TRBJ1-2	-	CAISRDSGAYYGYTF
TRBV7-8	-	TRBJ2-5	-	CASSLSDRTETQYF
TRBV14	TRBD1	TRBJ2-7	-	CASSQETGYEQYF
TRBV7-9	-	TRBJ1-6	-	CASQTEINSPLHF
TRBV6-5	-	TRBJ1-5	-	CASSYAGNQPQHF
TRBV28	-	TRBJ2-7	-	CASSPTVREQYF
TRBV18	-	TRBJ2-2	once	CASSPPAGPTGELFF
TRBV14	TRBD1	TRBJ1-2	-	CASSSRTGGASTF
TRBV9	TRBD1	TRBJ2-1	-	CASSVAGQSYNEQFF
TRBV3-1/TRBV3-2	TRBD1	TRBJ1-3	-	CASSLGTGWPIYF
TRBV4-1	TRBD2	TRBJ2-2	few	CASSQVASGMNTGELFF
TRBV28	TRBD2	TRBJ2-7	-	CASSLPTSGLSYEQYF
TRBV7-2	TRBD1	TRBJ1-3	-	CASSLKGGGASNTIYF
TRBV6-5	TRBD2	TRBJ2-1	-	CASSKLAVLYNEQFF
TRBV7-2	-	TRBJ1-1	-	CASYILNTEAFF
TRBV20-1	-	TRBJ1-2	-	CSASFSRQKGYTF
TRBV5-6	-	TRBJ1-5	-	CASSLRGQPQHF
TRBV27	TRBD1	TRBJ1-1	-	CASSLRQGTGGAAFF
TRBV9	TRBD1	TRBJ1-3	many	CASSLIPGQSSGNTIYF
TRBV7-9	-	TRBJ1-6	-	CASSLGGDSPLHF
TRBV5-1	-	TRBJ1-6	-	CASSPGQLNSPLHF
TRBV29-1	TRBD1	TRBJ1-2	-	CSVQQGLYGYTF
TRBV7-9	-	TRBJ2-3	once	CASSLVMGGVSTDTQYF
TRBV7-9	-	TRBJ2-2	few	CASSLGAGSGELFF
TRBV19	TRBD1	TRBJ2-1	-	CASSIKSGGLDEQFF
TRBV6-2/TRBV6-3	TRBD2	TRBJ2-7	many	CASSDSGTSGTYEQYF
TRBV19	TRBD1	TRBJ2-2	few	CASSPRTGSTGELFF
TRBV19	TRBD1	TRBJ1-2	-	CASSIGTGQADGYTF
TRBV13	-	TRBJ2-5	-	CASSPRQIYQETQYF
TRBV9	TRBD2	TRBJ2-7	-	CASSRGGYEQYF
TRBV6-5	-	TRBJ1-4	few	CASSPLTVFNEKLFF
TRBV10-2	-	TRBJ2-3	-	CASSESPQGFGTDTQYF
TRBV9	TRBD1	TRBJ2-2	-	CASSVGDRGTGELFF
TRBV4-1	-	TRBJ1-5	-	CASSLDTGQPQHF